This TCR beta chain was captured by sequencing in a study of blood T cell repertoires in COVID-19. Study background: T cells, B-cell-depleted T cells, or PBMCs supplied cDNA or gDNA.

The CDR3 has 13 amino acids. Per the germline V gene, CDR1 is SGHTA and CDR2 is FQGNSA. V was pared by 3 bases and J by 5 bases, with 1 base of the junction left unmatched. The authors' processing: Reference gene primer amplification gave nucleated cell count estimates. Method: immunoSEQ multiplex PCR; TCRdb's copy keeps in-frame clones and lacks some. V and J calls and clone size follow that table, whereas D and trimming were derived from the DNA. The repertoire includes more than 200,000 clones, 85% to 90% of them detected once, and around 5% sits in the top ten. Enrolment of Seattle patients took place during active infection, and they were followed longitudinally. This clone was counted a single time.

The specimen was peripheral blood. This TCR came from a woman aged 55-69 years with COVID-19, enrolled during active disease. The V and J genes are TRBV7-2 and TRBJ1-2; 9 bases match TRBD1. This CDR3 is CASSLGTGYGYTF. The CDR3 bases are TGTGCCAGCAGCTTGGGGACAGGGTATGGCTACACCTTC.